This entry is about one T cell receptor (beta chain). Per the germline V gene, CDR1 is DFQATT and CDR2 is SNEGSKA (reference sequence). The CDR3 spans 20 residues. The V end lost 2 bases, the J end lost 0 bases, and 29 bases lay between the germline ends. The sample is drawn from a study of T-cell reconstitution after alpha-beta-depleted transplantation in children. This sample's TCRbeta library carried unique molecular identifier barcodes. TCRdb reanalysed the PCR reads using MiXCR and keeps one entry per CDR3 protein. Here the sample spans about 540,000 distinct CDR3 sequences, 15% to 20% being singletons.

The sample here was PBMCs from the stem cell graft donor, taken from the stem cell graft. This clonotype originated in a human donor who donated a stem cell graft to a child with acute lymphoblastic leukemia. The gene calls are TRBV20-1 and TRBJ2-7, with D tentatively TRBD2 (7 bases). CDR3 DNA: TGCAGTGCTAGACCCAGGGGTCGAGGGAGGGTAGGCTTGATCTCCTACGAGCAGTACTTC. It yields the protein CSARPRGRGRVGLISYEQYF.